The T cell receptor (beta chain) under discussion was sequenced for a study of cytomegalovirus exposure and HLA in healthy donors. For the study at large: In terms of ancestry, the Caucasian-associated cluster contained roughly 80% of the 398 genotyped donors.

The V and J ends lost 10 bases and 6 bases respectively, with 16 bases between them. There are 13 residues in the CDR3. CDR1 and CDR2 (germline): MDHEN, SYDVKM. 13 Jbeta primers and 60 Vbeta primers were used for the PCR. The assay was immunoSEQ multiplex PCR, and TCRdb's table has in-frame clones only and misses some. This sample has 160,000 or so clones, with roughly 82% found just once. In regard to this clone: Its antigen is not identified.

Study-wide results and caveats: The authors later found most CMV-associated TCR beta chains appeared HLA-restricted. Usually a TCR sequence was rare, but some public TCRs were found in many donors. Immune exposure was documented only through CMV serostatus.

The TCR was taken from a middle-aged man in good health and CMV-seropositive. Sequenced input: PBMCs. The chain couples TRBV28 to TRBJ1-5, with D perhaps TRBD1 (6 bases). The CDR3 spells CATEDRGGQPQHF. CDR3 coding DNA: TGTGCCACCGAAGACAGAGGGGGTCAGCCCCAGCATTTT. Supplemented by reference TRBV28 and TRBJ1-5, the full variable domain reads DVKVTQSSRYLVKRTGEKVFLECVQDMDHENMFWYRQDPGLGLRLIYFSYDVKMKEKGDIPEGYSVSREKKERFSLILESASTNQTSMYLCATEDRGGQPQHFGDGTRLSIL.